This T cell receptor beta chain was captured by sequencing in a study of PD-1 blockade in classical Hodgkin lymphoma. Study conclusions and caveats: Reported baseline diversity: healthy donors highest, relapsed/refractory patients lowest. Lower baseline TCR diversity marked trial partial responders and progressors.

The repertoire was sequenced with immunoSEQ multiplex PCR; TCRdb's copy has only in-frame clones and lacks some. The sample has tens of thousands of clones, around 90% seen once; the top ten hold roughly 21%. Remarks on this clone: Its target is unknown.

V was shortened by 6 bases and J by 1 base, with 13 bases between the two germline ends. The V gene's germline CDR1 is MNHNY and CDR2 SVGAGI (reference sequence). This CDR3 has 15 amino acids. No patient escaped relapse after autologous stem cell transplantation, and brentuximab vedotin exposure varied. Progressive disease, partial response or complete response was each patient's best response. Specimen: peripheral blood mononuclear cells (PBMCs), collected at baseline. This chain joins TRBV6-6 and TRBJ1-5; no clear D gene. The TCR originated in a human donor with classical Hodgkin lymphoma. The CDR3 nucleotides are TGTGCCAGCAGCTTGCGCGGTGGGAGCAATCAGCCCCAGCATTTT. Its translation: CASSLRGGSNQPQHF.